The 29 T cell receptor beta chains below all came from one sample that was sequenced in a study of graft-versus-host responses after intestinal transplantation. Only in-frame clones appear in the TCRdb table, and some are missing; sequencing was by immunoSEQ multiplex PCR. The data hold 85,000 to 130,000 clones, with less than 90% observed a single time. The antigens these receptors bind are not known. The material was unstimulated CD4+ T cells sorted from spleen or lymph node cells, obtained before intestinal transplant. The receptors here all came from a human donor who received an intestinal transplant.

V gene TRBV28 combines with J gene TRBJ1-2; unclear D gene. Germline V gene data show CDR1 as MDHEN and CDR2 as SYDVKM. Trimming took off 5 bases at V and 7 bases at J, with 11 bases between the two ends. The CDR3 runs 12 residues. The CDR3 DNA sequence: TGTGCCAGCAGTATCCAGGACCTTGGCTACACCTTC. This translates into CASSIQDLGYTF.

Comments on this clone: Additional DNA sequences in this sample encode the identical CDR3. The chain has TRBV6-1 and TRBJ2-5, with 9 positions matching TRBD1. The junction had 10 bases not matched to a gene; V was cut back by 2 bases and J by 9 bases. The CDR3 spans 15 residues. Germline V gene lookup returns CDR1 MNHNS and CDR2 SASEGT. The CDR3 protein is CASSESWTGALAQYF. The CDR3 DNA reads TGTGCCAGCAGTGAATCATGGACAGGGGCATTGGCCCAGTACTTC.

In this sample, this clone turned up once. CDR3: CASSQGGFGELFF. DNA for the CDR3: TGCGCCAGCAGCCAAGGGGGGTTTGGGGAGCTGTTTTTT. The chain couples TRBV4-1 to TRBJ2-2; D possibly uses TRBD1 or TRBD2 (5 bases each). The CDR3 runs to 13 residues. V was clipped by 1 base and J by 8 bases, with 8 bases between them. Germline V gene data show CDR1 as MGHRA and CDR2 as YSYEKL.

The gene calls are TRBV11-1 and TRBJ2-3; D gene uncertain. Trimming cost V 4 bases and J 3 bases, with 14 bases left between them. There are 15 residues in the CDR3. Germline assignment: CDR1 SGHAT and CDR2 FQDESV (reference sequence). The CDR3 reads CASSYEPLSTDTQYF. In DNA form, the CDR3 reads TGTGCCAGCAGCTATGAACCACTTTCAACAGATACGCAGTATTTT.

This clone was observed a single time. The CDR3 reads CASSFTSGIFYEQYF. The CDR3 DNA is TGCGCCAGCAGCTTCACCAGCGGGATCTTCTACGAGCAGTACTTC. The rearrangement joins TRBV5-1 to TRBJ2-7; 7 bases match TRBD2. With V trimmed by 2 bases and J by 3 bases, 8 bases remained unmatched. Germline-derived CDR1 and CDR2 are SGHRS and YFSETQ. There are 15 residues in the CDR3.

The chain has TRBV6-1 and TRBJ2-1; D tentatively reads TRBD1 or TRBD2 (5 bases each). The V gene's germline CDR1 is MNHNS and CDR2 SASEGT. V was shortened by 4 bases and J by 5 bases, with 15 bases between the two germline ends. This CDR3 region has 15 residues. CDR3: CASSGGFWGHNEQFF. As DNA, the CDR3 is TGTGCCAGCAGTGGGGGGTTTTGGGGTCACAATGAGCAGTTCTTC.

As to this clone: The junction departs from germline at one end; a sequencing error may be responsible. This sequence joins TRBV2 and TRBJ2-4; D possibly corresponds to TRBD2 (6 bases). The CDR3 totals 15 residues. CDR1 is SNHLY and CDR2 is FYNNEI in the germline V gene. The CDR3 DNA follows: TGTGCCAGCAGTGAAATTGGGGCGGGGATCACTACCGTGATCTTC. Protein: CASSEIGAGITTVIF. The full variable domain, completed using reference TRBV2 and TRBJ2-4, is EPEVTQTPSHQVTQMGQEVILRCVPISNHLYFYWYRQILGQKVEFLVSFYNNEISEKSEIFDDQFSVERPDGSNFTLKIRSTKLEDSAMYFCASSEIGAGITTVIFGAGTRLSVL.

The rearrangement links TRBV6-5 to TRBJ2-2; D unresolved. The CDR3 sequence is 15 residues long. V was pared by 2 bases and J by 4 bases, with 11 bases between. Germline CDR1 and CDR2: MNHEY and SVGAGI. The CDR3 sequence is CASSYGKGFTGELFF. For the CDR3, the DNA is TGTGCCAGCAGTTACGGAAAGGGTTTCACCGGGGAGCTGTTTTTT.

On this clone: Mismatch with germline at one junction end may stem from a read error. At the DNA level, this CDR3 is encoded by other sequences in the same sample as well. The V call is TRBV10-3, the J call TRBJ2-5, with D unresolved. CDR1 and CDR2 from the germline V gene are ENHRY and SYGVKD. This CDR3 is built from 13 residues. The CDR3 region is CAISENGQETQYF. The CDR3 DNA reads TGTGCCATTAGTGAGAATGGGCAAGAGACCCAGTACTTC.

J is TRBJ1-2 and V is TRBV28; 9 bases are shared with TRBD1. The CDR3 sequence is 16 residues long. With V trimmed by 4 bases and J by 0 bases, 6 bases remained unmatched. Germline CDR1 and CDR2: MDHEN and SYDVKM. As DNA, the CDR3 is TGTGCCAGCAGTTCCGACAGGGGGGTAGCTAACTATGGCTACACCTTC. This encodes CASSSDRGVANYGYTF.

This chain links TRBV19 with TRBJ1-4; possible D gene TRBD1, 6 bases. The V end lost 3 bases, the J end lost 6 bases, and 14 bases lay between the germline ends. The germline V gene has CDR1 LNHDA and CDR2 SQIVND (reference sequence). The CDR3 is 15 amino acids. CDR3 DNA sequence: TGTGCCAGTAGTATCTGGGGGCCTGGGCATGAAAAACTGTTTTTT. Translated: CASSIWGPGHEKLFF.

The V call is TRBV30, the J call TRBJ1-6; TRBD1 matches 7 bases. The CDR3 is 17 amino acids. The germline V gene has CDR1 GTSNPN and CDR2 SVGIG (reference sequence). The trim removed 0 bases at V and 2 bases at J, leaving 7 bases unmatched. The CDR3 protein is CAWSVPRGQPYNSPLHF. The DNA of the CDR3 is TGTGCCTGGAGTGTACCGCGGGGACAGCCCTATAATTCACCCCTCCACTTT. Supplemented by reference TRBV30 and TRBJ1-6, the full variable domain reads SQTIHQWPATLVQPVGSPLSLECTVEGTSNPNLYWYRQAAGRGLQLLFYSVGIGQISSEVPQNLSASRPQDRQFILSSKKLLLSDSGFYLCAWSVPRGQPYNSPLHFGNGTRLTVT.

This sequence joins TRBV27 and TRBJ2-7; D is unclear. Trimming pared 5 bases from V and 3 bases from J, leaving 11 bases between. The CDR3 is 13 residues long. Per germline, CDR1 MNHEY and CDR2 SMNVEV (reference sequence). CDR3 coding DNA: TGTGCCAGCAGTCACAGAGTTGGCTACGAGCAGTACTTC. Its translation: CASSHRVGYEQYF.

V is TRBV2 and J is TRBJ2-1; TRBD2 agrees at 8 bases. The CDR3 consists of 15 residues. J lost 4 bases, V lost 6 bases, and 8 bases had no gene match. The germline gives CDR1 SNHLY, CDR2 FYNNEI. The CDR3 sequence is CASSLGLALYNEQFF. The CDR3, as DNA: TGTGCCAGCAGCCTAGGACTAGCCCTATACAATGAGCAGTTCTTC.

The V call is TRBV6-5, the J call TRBJ1-2; the match to TRBD1 covers 9 bases. The V and J ends lost 5 bases and 8 bases, in that order; junction bases with no gene match: 12. This CDR3 spans 15 amino acids. The germline V gene encodes CDR1 MNHEY and CDR2 SVGAGI. DNA of the CDR3: TGTGCCAGCAGTCACCGTGACAGGGGGTCCTTCGGCTACACCTTC. This translates into CASSHRDRGSFGYTF.

V and J are TRBV6-6 and TRBJ2-3; TRBD2 matches at 7 bases. Unmatched junction bases numbered 4, after V lost 8 bases and J lost 2 bases. The CDR3 loop spans 13 amino acids. The germline CDR1 and CDR2 sequences are MNHNY and SVGAGI (reference sequence). This CDR3 reads CASRREVTDTQYF. Here the CDR3 DNA reads TGTGCCAGCCGACGGGAGGTCACAGATACGCAGTATTTT.

In nucleotides, the CDR3 is TGTGCCAGCAGTGAAGGGACAGGTGCACAGCCCCAGCATTTT. This gives the protein CASSEGTGAQPQHF. The rearrangement links TRBV6-1 to TRBJ1-5; 7 nucleotides line up with TRBD1. J was trimmed by 7 bases and V by 1 base; bases with no gene match: 4. The CDR3 has 14 amino acids. CDR1 is MNHNS and CDR2 is SASEGT in the germline V gene.

This chain uses TRBV4-2 with TRBJ1-1; 11 nucleotides line up with TRBD1. The CDR3 totals 16 residues. Germline V gene data show CDR1 as LGHNA and CDR2 as YNFKEQ. J gave up 5 bases and V 0 bases, and 5 bases lay outside the gene matches. The CDR3 here is CASSQEGQGARTEAFF. CDR3 nucleotide sequence: TGTGCCAGCAGCCAAGAAGGACAGGGGGCGCGTACTGAAGCTTTCTTT.

The CDR3: CAWSVANTIYF. DNA of the CDR3: TGTGCCTGGAGTGTGGCGAACACCATATATTTT. The chain is built from TRBV30 and TRBJ1-3; no firm D call. Germline V gene sequence: CDR1 GTSNPN, CDR2 SVGIG (reference sequence). Trimming took off 0 bases at V and 7 bases at J, with 4 bases between the two ends. The CDR3 extends over 11 amino acids.

CDR3 in DNA: TGTGCCACCACCATGGAACTAGCGGGAGAAAAGGCCGCCTACGAGCAGTACTTC. Amino acids: CATTMELAGEKAAYEQYF. The V call is TRBV6-4, the J call TRBJ2-5; 11 bases align to TRBD2. The assigned J gene may be wrong: the sequence end matches TRBJ2-7 better. The length of the CDR3 is 18 residues. CDR1 and CDR2 (germline): MRHNA, SNTAGT.

This clone appeared once. CDR3 nucleotides: TGCAGCGTTGTACGGGACAGCCTGGCAACTAATGAAAAACTGTTTTTT. Protein product: CSVVRDSLATNEKLFF. V usage is TRBV29-1 and J usage is TRBJ1-4, with 7 bases lining up with TRBD1. V lost 4 bases and J lost 0; bases outside the gene matches: 8. The CDR3 totals 16 residues. The germline CDR1 and CDR2 sequences are SQVTM and ANQGSEA.

In DNA form, the CDR3 reads TGCGCCAGCAGCCAAGGTTGGGGAGGCGAGCAGTACTTC. Translated, it gives CASSQGWGGEQYF. The rearrangement joins TRBV4-1 to TRBJ2-7; maybe TRBD2 (6 bases). Germline V lookup: CDR1 MGHRA, CDR2 YSYEKL. The CDR3 loop spans 13 amino acids. V was shortened by 1 base and J by 6 bases, with 10 bases between the two germline ends.

This sequence joins TRBV7-2 and TRBJ1-5, with a tentative D call TRBD1 (5 bases). There are 15 residues in the CDR3. The germline V gene encodes CDR1 SGHTA and CDR2 FQGNSA. V lost 1 base to trimming and J lost 1 base, with 8 bases between them. CDR3 coding DNA: TGTGCCAGCAGCTTAGAAAAGGGGAGCAATCAGCCCCAGCATTTT. As protein: CASSLEKGSNQPQHF.

V usage is TRBV5-5 and J usage is TRBJ2-5; D is ambiguous. This CDR3 has 14 residues. Trimming removed 0 bases from V and 5 bases from J, with 11 bases in between. Germline CDR1 and CDR2: SGHKS and YYEKEE (reference sequence). The CDR3 loop is CASSLDPGRETQYF. The CDR3 DNA sequence: TGTGCCAGCAGCTTGGATCCTGGTAGGGAGACCCAGTACTTC.

V and J are TRBV13 and TRBJ2-3; D remains unclear. Germline V gene data show CDR1 as PRHDT and CDR2 as FYEKMQ (reference sequence). The CDR3 is 15 residues long. V lost 3 bases and J lost 1, with 11 bases in between. Written as DNA, the CDR3 is TGTGCCAGCAGCTTTTTGGGCCCCCGCACAGATACGCAGTATTTT. The encoded protein is CASSFLGPRTDTQYF.

The CDR3 protein is CASSPRQGNQPQHF. CDR3 sequence (DNA): TGTGCCAGCTCACCACGACAGGGCAATCAGCCCCAGCATTTT. This chain uses TRBV18 with TRBJ1-5, with a tentative D call TRBD1 (6 bases). V was cut by 1 base and J by 2 bases, with 6 bases left in between. The germline V gene encodes CDR1 KGHSH and CDR2 LQKENI. The CDR3 totals 14 residues.

The chain carries TRBV18 and TRBJ1-6; D perhaps matches TRBD1 (5 bases). The germline V gene has CDR1 KGHSH and CDR2 LQKENI. The CDR3 contains 14 residues. V gave up 3 bases and J gave up 7 bases, with 10 bases separating them. This CDR3 reads CASSPGRMNSPLHF. For the CDR3, the DNA is TGTGCCAGCTCACCGGGACGGATGAATTCACCCCTCCACTTT.

This clone was counted a single time. V gene TRBV15 combines with J gene TRBJ1-5, with D possibly being TRBD1 (6 bases). Germline CDR1 and CDR2: LNHNV and YYDKDF (reference sequence). This CDR3 comprises 16 residues. V lost 0 bases, J lost 3 bases, and 12 bases lay in between. In nucleotides, the CDR3 is TGTGCCACCAGCAGAGATCAGTGGGGGCACAATCAGCCCCAGCATTTT. It translates to CATSRDQWGHNQPQHF.

The count of this clone is one. The chain joins TRBV10-3 to TRBJ2-7; 10 bases align to TRBD1. Per the germline V gene, CDR1 is ENHRY and CDR2 is SYGVKD. CDR3 length: 14 residues. The J segment lost 5 bases and the V segment lost 6 bases, leaving 7 bases of the junction unmatched. This CDR3 reads CAIRPGQGKNEQYF. CDR3 nucleotide sequence: TGTGCCATCAGGCCGGGACAGGGGAAGAACGAGCAGTACTTC.